A single sample gave rise to the 14 T cell receptor beta chains below, sequenced in a study of T cells in Graves' hyperthyroidism and ophthalmopathy (dated by TCRdb to the late 2010s). Library preparation was by multiplex PCR. Sequencer: Illumina HiSeq 2000. The TCR beta CDR3 regions were amplified from RNA transcripts. The TCR CDR3 was subjected to a first round of RT-PCR using the HTBI primer set and the Qiagen OneStep RT-PCR kit. Using fastp trimming at Q25 and MiXCR clonotype assembly, TCRdb reanalyzed the public sequencing data and kept in-frame beta chains. Duplicate CDR3 protein sequences are folded into a single record with the most common DNA and genes. For this sample the table gives more than 500,000 distinct CDR3 sequences, of which 14% to 15% were detected only once. The ten largest make up 3.5% to 4.5% of the sample. The sequenced sample consisted of blood. Source of these receptors: a middle-aged woman with Graves' ophthalmopathy.

This clonotype came up many times. This sequence joins TRBV6-5 and TRBJ2-1; perhaps TRBD1 as D (5 bases). V gave up 5 bases and J gave up 3 bases, with 23 bases separating them. CDR1 MNHEY and CDR2 SVGAGI come from the germline V gene. The CDR3 covers 18 residues. This CDR3 is CASSPQIGELSLYNEQFF. The CDR3, as DNA: TGTGCCAGCAGTCCGCAAATAGGGGAACTGAGCCTCTACAATGAGCAGTTCTTC.

This clonotype occurred many times. This CDR3 reads CASSSPDREGTQYF. The CDR3 DNA follows: TGTGCCAGCAGTTCCCCGGACAGGGAGGGGACCCAGTACTTC. This chain connects TRBV28 to TRBJ2-5, with D perhaps TRBD1 (8 bases). The CDR3 has 14 amino acids. V was trimmed by 4 bases and J by 7 bases, leaving 16 bases between them. The germline V gene has CDR1 MDHEN and CDR2 SYDVKM.

The table lists this clonotype with many counts. The rearrangement links TRBV7-8 to TRBJ2-5, with 7 bases fitting TRBD1. V trimming: 6 bases; J trimming: 4 bases; junction bases outside the gene matches: 14. Germline assignment: CDR1 SGHVS and CDR2 FQNEAQ. This CDR3 is built from 16 residues. The CDR3 DNA is TGTGCCAGCAGTCCCCGACGGGACAGATTGAGAGAGACCCAGTACTTC. Its translation: CASSPRRDRLRETQYF.

CDR3 in DNA: TGTGCCAGCAGCCAAGATACCATCGGAGGGGTTCAAGAGACCCAGTACTTC. Translation gives CASSQDTIGGVQETQYF. V usage is TRBV3-1 and J usage is TRBJ2-5; perhaps TRBD2 as D (6 bases). The germline V gene encodes CDR1 LGHDT and CDR2 YNNKEL (reference sequence). This CDR3 spans 17 amino acids. Deletions cut 0 bases from V and 2 bases from J, with 16 bases between.

This clonotype showed up just a few times. The chain couples TRBV5-4 to TRBJ2-7, with 7 nucleotides matching TRBD2. V shed 2 bases, J shed 0 bases, and the junction held 11 bases outside the gene matches. CDR3 length equals 17 residues. The germline CDR1 and CDR2 sequences are SGHNT and YYREEE (reference sequence). The CDR3 region is CASSLSGAGATSYEQYF. CDR3 coding DNA: TGTGCCAGCAGCTTAAGCGGGGCGGGAGCAACCTCCTACGAGCAGTACTTC.

This clonotype was recorded many times. The chain links TRBV20-1 to TRBJ2-3; TRBD2 agrees at 11 bases. V was clipped by 3 bases and J by 6 bases; unmatched bases: 5. The CDR3 length is 14 residues. The V gene's germline CDR1 is DFQATT and CDR2 SNEGSKA (reference sequence). This CDR3 is CSARPASGGDTQYF. Here the CDR3 DNA reads TGCAGTGCTAGGCCTGCTAGCGGGGGGGATACGCAGTATTTT.

Remarks on this clonotype: At one of its ends the junction is not consistent with the germline gene, which may arise from a read error. The chain joins TRBV5-1 to TRBJ2-7, with 7 positions matching TRBD1. The CDR3 spans 14 residues. Germline loops: CDR1 SGHRS, CDR2 YFSETQ. CDR3 sequence (DNA): TGCGCCAGCAGCGCGGACAGGACCTCTCGGATACAGAACTTC. Its translation is CASSADRTSRIQNF.

The rearrangement links TRBV28 to TRBJ1-5; D is unclear. Germline V gene data show CDR1 as MDHEN and CDR2 as SYDVKM. V gave up 2 bases and J gave up 6 bases, with 8 bases separating them. The CDR3 consists of 13 residues. CDR3 protein: CASSLGPPQPQHF. CDR3 DNA: TGTGCCAGCAGTTTAGGGCCCCCTCAGCCCCAGCATTTT.

This clonotype was observed a few times. V is TRBV19 and J is TRBJ1-2, with unresolved D. Trimming left V 8 bases short and J 4 bases short, with 8 bases between. The CDR3 covers 11 residues. CDR1 and CDR2 from the germline V gene are LNHDA and SQIVND (reference sequence). The CDR3: CASSMFYGYTF. The CDR3 region has the DNA TGTGCCAGTTCAATGTTCTATGGCTACACCTTC.

This clonotype was recorded at least ten times. This rearrangement joins TRBV28 to TRBJ1-2, with TRBD1 identical over 10 bases. The V gene end was trimmed by 7 bases and the J gene end by 3 bases; junction bases not matched to a gene: 11. CDR1 is MDHEN and CDR2 is SYDVKM in the germline V gene. The CDR3 totals 16 residues. Here the CDR3 reads CASKRTGGFVYYGYTF. DNA of the CDR3: TGTGCCAGCAAAAGGACAGGGGGTTTTGTGTACTATGGCTACACCTTC.

This clonotype was counted many times. V is TRBV6-2 or TRBV6-3 and J is TRBJ2-7, with 7 nucleotides matching TRBD2. Germline V gene lookup returns CDR1 MNHEY and CDR2 SVGEGT. The junction had 2 bases not matched to a gene; V was cut back by 6 bases and J by 0 bases. The CDR3 runs 13 residues. The CDR3: CASRTSNSYEQYF. The CDR3 DNA sequence: TGTGCCAGCAGGACTAGCAACTCCTACGAGCAGTACTTC.

In this sample, this clonotype turned up a few times. The chain uses TRBV5-1 and TRBJ2-2; D possibly corresponds to TRBD2 (5 bases). Germline CDR1 is SGHRS and CDR2 is YFSETQ. Trimming removed 0 bases from V and 2 bases from J, with 11 bases in between. This CDR3 is built from 16 residues. CDR3 region: CASSLEGASNTGELFF. DNA of the CDR3: TGCGCCAGCAGCTTGGAGGGAGCCTCAAACACCGGGGAGCTGTTTTTT. The complete variable domain, with remaining parts taken from reference TRBV5-1 and TRBJ2-2, reads KAGVTQTPRYLIKTRGQQVTLSCSPISGHRSVSWYQQTPGQGLQFLFEYFSETQRNKGNFPGRFSGRQFSNSRSEMNVSTLELGDSALYLCASSLEGASNTGELFFGEGSRLTVL.

This clonotype was picked up many times. V is TRBV6-1 and J is TRBJ2-7; D is ambiguous. CDR1 MNHNS and CDR2 SASEGT come from the germline V gene. There are 12 residues in the CDR3. Trimming shortened V by 6 bases and J by 6 bases, and 12 bases separated the two germline ends. The CDR3 here is CASSRDVGEQYF. CDR3 coding DNA: TGTGCCAGCAGCCGCGACGTTGGCGAGCAGTACTTC.

This clonotype was recorded many times. This sequence joins TRBV2 and TRBJ2-7, with 9 bases matching TRBD1. J was trimmed by 5 bases and V by 5 bases; bases with no gene match: 16. Germline V CDR1 and CDR2: SNHLY, FYNNEI. The CDR3 is 17 amino acids. The CDR3 DNA reads as TGTGCCAGCAGTTTCGAGCCGCCCAGGACAGGGGCCAACGAGCAGTACTTC. This encodes CASSFEPPRTGANEQYF. Together with reference TRBV2 and TRBJ2-7, the CDR3 gives the full variable domain: EPEVTQTPSHQVTQMGQEVILRCVPISNHLYFYWYRQILGQKVEFLVSFYNNEISEKSEIFDDQFSVERPDGSNFTLKIRSTKLEDSAMYFCASSFEPPRTGANEQYFGPGTRLTVT.